The 32 T cell receptor beta chains listed next were all sequenced from one sample in a study of blood T cell repertoires in COVID-19. This table comes from immunoSEQ multiplex PCR, and its TCRdb copy is limited to in-frame clones, with some not included. The table includes 210,000 or so clones, 80% to 90% detected once. The source material was peripheral blood. These receptors originate from a man aged 45 to 65 with acute or convalescent COVID-19.

This chain joins TRBV2 and TRBJ1-4, with D perhaps matching TRBD1 (5 bases). Trimming stripped 5 bases from V and 5 bases from J, with 15 bases between. The CDR3 contains 15 residues. Germline V gene data show CDR1 as SNHLY and CDR2 as FYNNEI. The CDR3 reads CASSFGGAGNEKLFF. The CDR3 nucleotides read TGTGCCAGCAGTTTTGGAGGGGCGGGAAATGAAAAACTGTTTTTT.

The chain recombines TRBV11-2 with TRBJ1-1; 7 nucleotides align to TRBD1. The CDR3 length is 15 residues. V was clipped by 4 bases and J by 4 bases; unmatched bases: 9. In germline, CDR1 is SGHAT, CDR2 FQNNGV. The CDR3 DNA reads TGTGCCAGCAGCTCCTCCGACAGGGATGGCACTGAAGCTTTCTTT. Its translation: CASSSSDRDGTEAFF.

This clone showed up just once. The V and J genes are TRBV6-5 and TRBJ1-5; unclear D gene. This CDR3 region has 15 residues. In germline, CDR1 is MNHEY, CDR2 SVGAGI. V was cut by 7 bases and J by 4 bases, with 17 bases left in between. The CDR3 coding sequence is TGTGCCAGCACGTTTCTCTCAGAGGCTAATCAGCCCCAGCATTTT. This encodes CASTFLSEANQPQHF.

The rearrangement uses TRBV4-1 and TRBJ1-5, with 9 bases fitting TRBD1. Germline loops: CDR1 MGHRA, CDR2 YSYEKL. V was clipped by 2 bases and J by 3 bases; unmatched bases: 5. The CDR3 has 16 amino acids. For the CDR3, the DNA is TGCGCCAGCAGCCAATCCGGGACAGGGACCAATCAGCCCCAGCATTTT. Amino acid sequence: CASSQSGTGTNQPQHF.

The chain links TRBV27 to TRBJ2-2, with D perhaps TRBD2 (5 bases). V dropped 4 bases and J dropped 7 bases, with 13 bases sitting between them. Germline CDR1 reads MNHEY; CDR2 reads SMNVEV (reference sequence). The CDR3 consists of 14 residues. CDR3 in DNA: TGTGCCAGCAGTTCCAACAGACTAAGCGGGGAGCTGTTTTTT. Protein sequence: CASSSNRLSGELFF.

This rearrangement joins TRBV10-3 to TRBJ1-2, with 7 bases that match TRBD1. V shed 3 bases and J 1 base; nucleotides not matched to a gene: 2. CDR1 ENHRY and CDR2 SYGVKD come from the germline V gene. There are 14 residues in the CDR3. CDR3 protein: CAISDPGGNYGYTF. CDR3 bases: TGTGCCATCAGTGACCCAGGGGGTAACTATGGCTACACCTTC.

The V call is TRBV12-3 or TRBV12-4, the J call TRBJ1-1, with a possible D match to TRBD1 (5 bases). V lost 7 bases, J lost 0 bases, and 9 bases lay in between. The CDR3 is 13 residues long. The CDR3 loop reads CASNPGMNTEAFF. CDR3 coding DNA: TGTGCCAGCAATCCAGGGATGAACACTGAAGCTTTCTTT.

The chain carries TRBV10-1 and TRBJ2-5; 7 positions match TRBD1. CDR3 length: 15 amino acids. V trimming: 2 bases; J trimming: 7 bases; junction bases outside the gene matches: 10. Germline V gene lookup returns CDR1 WNHNN and CDR2 SYGVQD (reference sequence). The CDR3 DNA reads TGCGCCAGCAGTGAGGGGACAGCGTCCCGGGCGACCCAGTACTTC. This sequence encodes CASSEGTASRATQYF.

The count of this clone is one. J is TRBJ1-4 and V is TRBV6-5, with 8 nucleotides matching TRBD1. CDR3 length: 14 residues. In germline, CDR1 is MNHEY, CDR2 SVGAGI. J lost 8 bases, V lost 5 bases, and 7 bases had no gene match. The CDR3 DNA follows: TGTGCCAGCAGTACCACAGGGGGACGGGAAAAACTGTTTTTT. Amino acid sequence: CASSTTGGREKLFF.

This chain joins TRBV27 and TRBJ1-3; maybe TRBD1 (6 bases). Germline CDR1 reads MNHEY; CDR2 reads SMNVEV (reference sequence). V gave up 5 bases and J gave up 4 bases, with 18 bases separating them. The CDR3 has 16 residues. The CDR3 loop is CASSPREHRAGNTIYF. In nucleotides, the CDR3 is TGTGCCAGCAGTCCCCGTGAGCACAGGGCCGGAAACACCATATATTTT.

This chain connects TRBV5-1 to TRBJ2-1; 7 bases map to TRBD2. The junction had 17 bases not matched to a gene; V was cut back by 3 bases and J by 2 bases. The CDR3 runs 19 residues. Germline V gene lookup returns CDR1 SGHRS and CDR2 YFSETQ. The CDR3 is CASSSRGGRVLYTYNEQFF. The CDR3 DNA is TGCGCCAGCAGCTCCCGGGGAGGGCGCGTATTATATACCTACAATGAGCAGTTCTTC. The whole variable domain, remainder taken from reference TRBV5-1 and TRBJ2-1, is KAGVTQTPRYLIKTRGQQVTLSCSPISGHRSVSWYQQTPGQGLQFLFEYFSETQRNKGNFPGRFSGRQFSNSRSEMNVSTLELGDSALYLCASSSRGGRVLYTYNEQFFGPGTRLTVL.

The CDR3 loop reads CASRRQNQPQHF. CDR3 coding DNA: TGTGCCAGCAGGCGACAGAATCAGCCCCAGCATTTT. The chain carries TRBV27 and TRBJ1-5; weak D call: TRBD1 (5 bases). This CDR3 is 12 amino acids long. V was clipped by 6 bases and J by 4 bases, with 7 bases between them. Germline assignment: CDR1 MNHEY and CDR2 SMNVEV (reference sequence).

J is TRBJ1-5 and V is TRBV6-6; TRBD1 aligns across 8 bases. Per the germline V gene, CDR1 is MNHNY and CDR2 is SVGAGI (reference sequence). This CDR3 has 14 residues. J lost 4 bases, V lost 6 bases, and 5 bases had no gene match. The CDR3, as DNA: TGTGCCAGCAGCTGGGGACAGGTTAATCAGCCCCAGCATTTT. It codes for CASSWGQVNQPQHF.

V and J are TRBV19 and TRBJ1-2; 9 bases line up with TRBD1. Germline CDR1 LNHDA, CDR2 SQIVND (reference sequence). This CDR3 spans 14 amino acids. J gave up 4 bases and V 7 bases, and 7 bases lay outside the gene matches. CDR3 sequence (DNA): TGTGCCAGTACTATGGGACAGGGAGTCTATGGCTACACCTTC. It is translated as CASTMGQGVYGYTF.

The chain joins TRBV6-2 or TRBV6-3 to TRBJ2-7; maybe TRBD2 (5 bases). Trimming took 5 bases from V and 3 from J, leaving 8 bases between them. This CDR3 contains 12 residues. From germline, CDR1 is MNHEY and CDR2 SVGEGT. CDR3 sequence: CASSRGSYEQYF. CDR3 nucleotides: TGTGCCAGCAGTCGTGGGAGCTACGAGCAGTACTTC.

The chain recombines TRBV28 with TRBJ1-1, with D possibly TRBD1 on 5 matching bases. Per germline, CDR1 MDHEN and CDR2 SYDVKM. The CDR3 runs 14 residues. Trimming took 7 bases from V and 1 from J, leaving 13 bases between them. This CDR3 is CASTLLQENTEAFF. CDR3 in DNA: TGTGCCAGCACTCTCTTACAGGAGAACACTGAAGCTTTCTTT.

This clone was counted once. The rearrangement links TRBV7-7 to TRBJ1-4; D is ambiguous. Germline V gene data show CDR1 as SSHAT and CDR2 as FNYEAQ (reference sequence). With 6 bases removed from V and 0 bases from J, the gap between germline ends came to 11 bases. The CDR3 consists of 15 residues. CDR3: CASSKTSATNEKLFF. CDR3 bases: TGTGCCAGCAGTAAAACGAGTGCAACTAATGAAAAACTGTTTTTT.

CDR3 bases: TGTGCCAGCAGCCTAACGGGAATTAATGAAAAACTGTTTTTT. Its protein is CASSLTGINEKLFF. The gene calls are TRBV7-2 and TRBJ1-4; D not certain. The CDR3 loop spans 14 amino acids. The germline V gene has CDR1 SGHTA and CDR2 FQGNSA. The V gene lost 5 bases and the J gene lost 4 bases, with 11 bases spanning the gap.

J is TRBJ1-4 and V is TRBV19; maybe TRBD1 (5 bases). Germline values: CDR1 LNHDA, CDR2 SQIVND (reference sequence). Trimming took off 6 bases at V and 7 bases at J, with 24 bases between the two ends. This CDR3 has 17 residues. The CDR3 spells CASSGGRGRTGGEKLFF. The CDR3 nucleotides are TGTGCCAGTAGCGGGGGTAGGGGCCGTACCGGTGGTGAAAAACTGTTTTTT.

This chain links TRBV5-6 with TRBJ1-1; D not certain. The CDR3 sequence is 15 residues long. Germline values: CDR1 SGHDT, CDR2 YYEEEE. Trimming took 3 bases from V and 1 from J, leaving 13 bases between them. The CDR3, as DNA: TGTGCCAGCAGCTCCACCGACCGGGGGAACACTGAAGCTTTCTTT. Translating gives CASSSTDRGNTEAFF.

The J gene is TRBJ1-5, the V gene TRBV2; no reliable D call. The V and J ends lost 3 bases and 7 bases respectively, with 7 bases between them. The CDR3 runs 12 residues. CDR1 is SNHLY and CDR2 is FYNNEI in the germline V gene. The CDR3 is CASSEFVQPQHF. The CDR3 nucleotides are TGTGCCAGCAGTGAGTTCGTACAGCCCCAGCATTTT.

The chain recombines TRBV6-5 with TRBJ1-3, with a possible D match to TRBD1 (6 bases). CDR1 and CDR2 from the germline V gene are MNHEY and SVGAGI. V dropped 2 bases and J dropped 0 bases, with 11 bases sitting between them. This CDR3 comprises 16 residues. The CDR3 here is CASSYDRTPSGNTIYF. For the CDR3, the DNA is TGTGCCAGCAGTTACGACAGGACCCCCTCTGGAAACACCATATATTTT.

The chain has TRBV18 and TRBJ2-1; D is perhaps TRBD2 (5 bases). The CDR3 extends over 14 amino acids. Germline V gene data show CDR1 as KGHSH and CDR2 as LQKENI. V was trimmed by 2 bases and J by 5 bases, leaving 10 bases between them. The CDR3 DNA reads TGTGCCAGCTCACCATCCGACGGGAACAATGAGCAGTTCTTC. Translated, it gives CASSPSDGNNEQFF. Full variable domain (remainder filled in from reference TRBV18 and TRBJ2-1): NAGVMQNPRHLVRRRGQEARLRCSPMKGHSHVYWYRQLPEEGLKFMVYLQKENIIDESGMPKERFSAEFPKEGPSILRIQQVVRGDSAAYFCASSPSDGNNEQFFGPGTRLTVL.

The CDR3 nucleotides are TGTGCCAGCAGCCGTCCGGGTACTGAAGCTTTCTTT. Its translation: CASSRPGTEAFF. V and J are TRBV3-1 (or the pseudogene TRBV3-2) and TRBJ1-1; unclear D gene. This CDR3 is 12 amino acids long. Germline CDR1 reads LGHDT; CDR2 reads YNNKEL (reference sequence). The V gene lost 4 bases and the J gene lost 5 bases, with 8 bases spanning the gap.

This chain joins TRBV5-1 and TRBJ2-7; 10 bases fit TRBD1. The CDR3 extends over 15 amino acids. V shed 4 bases, J shed 4 bases, and the junction held 8 bases outside the gene matches. CDR1 and CDR2 (germline): SGHRS, YFSETQ. The CDR3 coding sequence is TGCGCCAGCAGCCGTGCGACAGGGGGCATTTACGAGCAGTACTTC. This translates into CASSRATGGIYEQYF.

This clone appeared a single time. J is TRBJ2-5 and V is TRBV9, with 11 positions matching TRBD1. The germline CDR1 and CDR2 sequences are SGDLS and YYNGEE. This CDR3 spans 15 amino acids. Unmatched junction bases numbered 9, after V lost 4 bases and J lost 7 bases. The CDR3 sequence is CASSSGQGEVGTQYF. The DNA of the CDR3 is TGTGCCAGCAGCTCGGGACAGGGGGAGGTTGGGACCCAGTACTTC.

The rearrangement joins TRBV6-2 or TRBV6-3 to TRBJ1-2; perhaps TRBD1 as D (6 bases). Per the germline V gene, CDR1 is MNHEY and CDR2 is SVGEGT. This CDR3 region has 13 residues. V was trimmed by 2 bases and J by 6 bases, leaving 10 bases between them. The CDR3: CASSYRGAHGYTF. For the CDR3, the DNA is TGTGCCAGCAGTTACCGGGGGGCCCATGGCTACACCTTC.

Ten or more counts support this clone. This chain connects TRBV6-4 to TRBJ2-5; no clear D gene. This CDR3 has 14 residues. Trimming stripped 5 bases from V and 1 base from J, with 11 bases between. Germline CDR1 is MRHNA and CDR2 is SNTAGT. The CDR3 nucleotides read TGTGCCAGCAGTCACAGCTACGGCCAAGAGACCCAGTACTTC. Translation: CASSHSYGQETQYF.

This clone was counted a single time. The V and J genes are TRBV4-1 and TRBJ1-1, with TRBD1 as a possible D gene (5 bases). Trimming stripped 3 bases from V and 4 bases from J, with 18 bases between. CDR1 is MGHRA and CDR2 is YSYEKL in the germline V gene. The CDR3 length is 16 residues. The CDR3 is CASSHLGLQKGTEAFF. In DNA form, the CDR3 reads TGCGCCAGCAGCCACTTGGGACTGCAAAAAGGCACTGAAGCTTTCTTT.

The chain recombines TRBV10-2 with TRBJ2-7; D possibly corresponds to TRBD1 (6 bases). Germline CDR1 WSHSY, CDR2 SAAADI. The CDR3 is made up of 14 amino acids. Trimming left V 3 bases short and J 0 bases short, with 9 bases between. CDR3 protein: CASSETGHSYEQYF. CDR3 nucleotides: TGCGCCAGCAGTGAAACGGGACACTCCTACGAGCAGTACTTC.

J is TRBJ1-5 and V is TRBV10-3, with D perhaps TRBD1 (6 bases). This CDR3 is built from 13 residues. Germline V gene sequence: CDR1 ENHRY, CDR2 SYGVKD. The CDR3 sequence is CASGRDTNQPQHF. The CDR3 DNA reads as TGTGCAAGCGGGAGGGACACGAATCAGCCCCAGCATTTT.

With regard to this clone: The germline gene is not matched at one end of the junction; a read error may be the cause. V and J are TRBV3-1 (or the pseudogene TRBV3-2) and TRBJ2-1; TRBD2 matches 12 bases. From germline, CDR1 is LGHDT and CDR2 YNNKEL (reference sequence). The CDR3 is made up of 13 amino acids. This CDR3 reads CASSQTPTSGGIF. The CDR3 DNA is TGTGCCAGCAGTCAGACCCCCACTAGCGGGGGGATCTTC.